The 13 T cell receptor beta chains reported below all come from one sample, sequenced in a study of blood T cell repertoires in COVID-19. The assay was immunoSEQ multiplex PCR, and TCRdb's table has in-frame clones only and misses some. The sample carries 270,000 or so clones, roughly 86% recorded once. Sequencing was done on a sample of peripheral blood. The receptors come from a man aged 40-50 years with active or convalescent COVID-19.

The V and J genes are TRBV2 and TRBJ2-2; 10 bases align to TRBD2. The CDR3 has 16 residues. The ends lost 4 bases at V and 1 base at J; junction bases unmatched: 3. In germline, CDR1 is SNHLY, CDR2 FYNNEI. CDR3 DNA sequence: TGTGCCAGCAGTGGATTAGCGGGAGGGAACACCGGGGAGCTGTTTTTT. It translates to CASSGLAGGNTGELFF.

The CDR3 loop is CASSLTGDGQPQHF. The CDR3 coding sequence is TGTGCCAGCAGCCTGACAGGGGATGGTCAGCCCCAGCATTTT. The chain couples TRBV7-9 to TRBJ1-5, with 8 bases matching TRBD1. The CDR3 is made up of 14 amino acids. V was clipped by 5 bases and J by 6 bases; unmatched bases: 6. Germline CDR1 and CDR2: SEHNR and FQNEAQ (reference sequence).

V usage is TRBV1 and J usage is TRBJ2-5; whether TRBD1, the table's D call, matches the DNA was not checked. TRBV1 is a recognized pseudogene. This CDR3 has 16 amino acids. The CDR3 DNA sequence: TGCACCAGCAGCCAGGACAGGGGAGCTCCCTTGGAGACCCAGTACTTC. Protein sequence: CTSSQDRGAPLETQYF.

V and J are TRBV5-1 and TRBJ1-6, with no clear D. CDR1 and CDR2 (germline): SGHRS, YFSETQ. Trimming took 4 bases from V and 7 from J, leaving 15 bases between them. The CDR3 has 15 residues. Written as DNA, the CDR3 is TGCGCCAGCAGCGCTTACAGCTTCAGCAATTCACCCCTCCACTTT. Its protein product is CASSAYSFSNSPLHF.

The chain links TRBV2 to TRBJ2-5; 10 bases map to TRBD2. Germline CDR1 reads SNHLY; CDR2 reads FYNNEI. The trim removed 6 bases at V and 4 bases at J, leaving 5 bases unmatched. The CDR3 loop spans 14 amino acids. The CDR3 here is CASSQRLAGETQYF. CDR3 sequence (DNA): TGTGCCAGCAGCCAACGACTAGCGGGAGAGACCCAGTACTTC. Variable domain in full (rest from reference TRBV2 and TRBJ2-5): EPEVTQTPSHQVTQMGQEVILRCVPISNHLYFYWYRQILGQKVEFLVSFYNNEISEKSEIFDDQFSVERPDGSNFTLKIRSTKLEDSAMYFCASSQRLAGETQYFGPGTRLLVL.

This rearrangement joins TRBV10-2 to TRBJ2-7, with 12 nucleotides matching TRBD2. Germline trimming cut 8 bases from V and 0 bases from J; bases unmatched to any gene: 2. Per the germline V gene, CDR1 is WSHSY and CDR2 is SAAADI. The CDR3 loop spans 14 amino acids. The CDR3 sequence: CASQTSGGSYEQYF. CDR3 bases: TGCGCCAGCCAGACTAGCGGGGGCTCCTACGAGCAGTACTTC.

The CDR3 spells CATSETGTGYTGELFF. CDR3 sequence (DNA): TGTGCCACCAGTGAAACCGGGACAGGATACACCGGGGAGCTGTTTTTT. This chain joins TRBV24-1 and TRBJ2-2, with TRBD1 matching 8 bases. J gave up 3 bases and V 4 bases, and 6 bases lay outside the gene matches. The CDR3 runs to 16 residues. Germline V lookup: CDR1 KGHDR, CDR2 SFDVKD.

This clone appeared once. The chain couples TRBV2 to TRBJ2-2; 9 positions agree with TRBD1. CDR3 length: 17 residues. With 4 bases clipped from V and 4 bases from J, the junction kept 10 bases outside the gene matches. Germline V gives CDR1 SNHLY, CDR2 FYNNEI. DNA of the CDR3: TGTGCCAGCAGTGTGTCGGGACAGGGCTCTGGCACCGGGGAGCTGTTTTTT. Its protein is CASSVSGQGSGTGELFF.

This chain links TRBV10-3 with TRBJ1-2; D is possibly TRBD1 (5 bases). Germline-derived CDR1 and CDR2 are ENHRY and SYGVKD. V lost 11 bases and J 7 bases, leaving 17 bases between the germline ends. The CDR3 contains 12 residues. The CDR3 coding sequence is TGTGCCGCGGGACCGCCCAATCTTGGCTACACCTTC. Translated, it gives CAAGPPNLGYTF.

The rearrangement links TRBV6-4 to TRBJ2-1, with 10 bases fitting TRBD2. Germline-derived CDR1 and CDR2 are MRHNA and SNTAGT. This CDR3 region has 16 residues. The ends lost 4 bases at V and 5 bases at J; junction bases unmatched: 8. CDR3 protein: CASSVTSGDAHNEQFF. The CDR3 coding sequence is TGTGCCAGCAGTGTTACTAGCGGGGACGCTCACAATGAGCAGTTCTTC.

This chain connects TRBV27 to TRBJ2-5; 10 bases line up with TRBD1. CDR1 MNHEY and CDR2 SMNVEV come from the germline V gene (reference sequence). The CDR3 consists of 17 residues. V was clipped by 2 bases and J by 0 bases; unmatched bases: 6. The CDR3 region is CASSLGPGTGDQETQYF. CDR3 nucleotides: TGTGCCAGCAGTTTAGGGCCCGGGACAGGGGACCAAGAGACCCAGTACTTC.

The V and J genes are TRBV28 and TRBJ2-3, with TRBD2 matching over 10 bases. CDR1 and CDR2 (germline): MDHEN, SYDVKM. The CDR3 sequence is 15 residues long. The ends lost 6 bases at V and 1 base at J; junction bases unmatched: 4. The CDR3 loop is CASSRTSGGTDTQYF. As DNA, the CDR3 is TGTGCCAGCAGCCGAACTAGCGGGGGCACAGATACGCAGTATTTT.

This clone was seen once. V gene TRBV29-1 combines with J gene TRBJ2-3, with TRBD2 matching over 7 bases. The V gene end was trimmed by 8 bases and the J gene end by 0 bases; junction bases not matched to a gene: 11. This CDR3 comprises 15 residues. Germline CDR1 SQVTM, CDR2 ANQGSEA. The CDR3 region is CSISPGGGSTDTQYF. In DNA, the CDR3 is TGCAGCATATCGCCCGGCGGGGGAAGCACAGATACGCAGTATTTT.